This entry lists 13 T cell receptor beta chains sequenced from one sample in a study of T cell changes during pregnancy in multiple sclerosis. Assay used: immunoSEQ multiplex PCR; TCRdb lists only in-frame clones, some missing. Of roughly 110,000 clones detected, 91% appear once; the ten largest clones hold about 1.5%. The source was peripheral blood, collected before pregnancy. Every receptor here comes from a female donor with multiple sclerosis, enrolled in a pregnancy study.

This rearrangement joins TRBV19 to TRBJ1-1; a possible D gene is TRBD1 (6 bases). Trimming took 7 bases from V and 4 from J, leaving 13 bases between them. The CDR3 contains 13 residues. The germline gives CDR1 LNHDA, CDR2 SQIVND (reference sequence). CDR3 DNA: TGTGCCAGTAACAACAGGGTTGGCACTGAAGCTTTCTTT. Translating it yields CASNNRVGTEAFF.

This chain connects TRBV9 to TRBJ2-1; D perhaps matches TRBD2 (6 bases). The germline V gene encodes CDR1 SGDLS and CDR2 YYNGEE. The CDR3 length is 15 residues. Trimming cost V 0 bases and J 3 bases, with 10 bases left between them. The CDR3 bases are TGTGCCAGCAGCGTAGATGGCGGGGACTACAATGAGCAGTTCTTC. It encodes CASSVDGGDYNEQFF.

This chain uses TRBV27 with TRBJ1-2; TRBD1 might be the D (5 bases). CDR1 and CDR2 from the germline V gene are MNHEY and SMNVEV (reference sequence). The CDR3 is made up of 13 amino acids. The V end was cut by 2 bases, the J end by 9 bases, with 13 bases between. CDR3 in amino acids: CASSLRPDTSYTF. CDR3 in DNA: TGTGCCAGCAGTTTAAGGCCGGACACAAGCTACACCTTC.

The V gene is TRBV5-1, the J gene TRBJ1-1; TRBD1 matches 7 bases. The germline V gene has CDR1 SGHRS and CDR2 YFSETQ. This CDR3 has 12 residues. Trimming cost V 3 bases and J 7 bases; bases outside gene matches: 3. CDR3 DNA sequence: TGCGCCAGCAGCTACGGACAGGATGAAGCTTTCTTT. Protein: CASSYGQDEAFF.

This clone is a singleton in its sample. The chain carries TRBV5-1 and TRBJ2-7, with 10 bases matching TRBD1. Unmatched junction bases numbered 10, after V lost 4 bases and J lost 6 bases. In germline, CDR1 is SGHRS, CDR2 YFSETQ. There are 15 residues in the CDR3. The CDR3 coding sequence is TGCGCCAGCAGCCCGAGGGGACAGGGGACTGGCGAGCAGTACTTC. As protein: CASSPRGQGTGEQYF.

The rearrangement uses TRBV6-1 and TRBJ1-2, with 7 bases matching TRBD1. Trimming cost V 5 bases and J 0 bases; bases outside gene matches: 6. The CDR3 sequence is 15 residues long. The germline V gene encodes CDR1 MNHNS and CDR2 SASEGT. The CDR3 DNA is TGTGCCAGCAGTAAATACAGGGGATCTAACTATGGCTACACCTTC. It is translated as CASSKYRGSNYGYTF.

This clone was observed once. V gene TRBV28 combines with J gene TRBJ2-5; D may be TRBD2 (5 bases). V was pared by 5 bases and J by 2 bases, with 9 bases between. The length of the CDR3 is 13 residues. The germline V gene encodes CDR1 MDHEN and CDR2 SYDVKM. The DNA of the CDR3 is TGTGCCAGCAGTCGGGGAGTTCAAGAGACCCAGTACTTC. It translates to CASSRGVQETQYF.

The chain has TRBV6-4 and TRBJ2-1; possible D gene TRBD2, 6 bases. Germline lookup yields CDR1 MRHNA and CDR2 SNTAGT. The V end lost 5 bases, the J end lost 10 bases, and 15 bases lay between the germline ends. The CDR3 extends over 13 amino acids. The CDR3 reads CASSTRGSEEQFF. In DNA, the CDR3 is TGTGCCAGCAGTACTCGGGGGAGCGAAGAGCAGTTCTTC.

Points on this clone: A junction boundary mismatches the germline segment, possibly from a read error. The rearrangement joins TRBV30 to TRBJ2-7; 7 bases line up with TRBD2. From germline, CDR1 is GTSNPN and CDR2 SVGIG (reference sequence). There are 13 residues in the CDR3. The CDR3 sequence: CAWSVERGYEQCF. Here the CDR3 DNA reads TGTGCCTGGAGTGTCGAGCGGGGCTACGAGCAGTGCTTC. The whole variable domain, remainder taken from reference TRBV30 and TRBJ2-7, is SQTIHQWPATLVQPVGSPLSLECTVEGTSNPNLYWYRQAAGRGLQLLFYSVGIGQISSEVPQNLSASRPQDRQFILSSKKLLLSDSGFYLCAWSVERGYEQCFGPGTRLTVT.

V and J are TRBV30 and TRBJ1-5; TRBD1 aligns across 7 bases. Trimming cost V 0 bases and J 2 bases; bases outside gene matches: 4. CDR1 is GTSNPN, CDR2 SVGIG, per germline (reference sequence). CDR3 size: 15 residues. CDR3 amino acids: CAWSVQGKGNQPQHF. Written as DNA, the CDR3 is TGTGCCTGGAGTGTACAGGGGAAGGGCAATCAGCCCCAGCATTTT. Drawing the rest from reference TRBV30 and TRBJ1-5, the complete variable domain is SQTIHQWPATLVQPVGSPLSLECTVEGTSNPNLYWYRQAAGRGLQLLFYSVGIGQISSEVPQNLSASRPQDRQFILSSKKLLLSDSGFYLCAWSVQGKGNQPQHFGDGTRLSIL.

V and J are TRBV19 and TRBJ1-1; D is unclear. The CDR3 length is 14 residues. The germline gives CDR1 LNHDA, CDR2 SQIVND (reference sequence). V was trimmed by 3 bases and J by 3 bases, leaving 11 bases between them. Here the CDR3 DNA reads TGTGCCAGTAGTATCCTGACACCCGACACTGAAGCTTTCTTT. Translation: CASSILTPDTEAFF.

This rearrangement joins TRBV15 to TRBJ2-3, with TRBD2 matching 11 bases. CDR1 LNHNV and CDR2 YYDKDF come from the germline V gene (reference sequence). The trim removed 7 bases at V and 5 bases at J, leaving 5 bases unmatched. The CDR3 totals 14 residues. CDR3 nucleotide sequence: TGTGCCACCACTCTAGCGGGGGGCGGAGATACGCAGTATTTT. Translation: CATTLAGGGDTQYF.

The CDR3 spells CASSSGLAGSTDTQYF. DNA of the CDR3: TGTGCCAGCAGCTCCGGACTAGCGGGGAGCACAGATACGCAGTATTTT. J is TRBJ2-3 and V is TRBV7-3, with 12 nucleotides matching TRBD2. This CDR3 contains 16 residues. The germline V gene has CDR1 SGHTA and CDR2 FQGTGA. V was pared by 4 bases and J by 0 bases, with 2 bases of the junction left unmatched.